This TCR beta chain was found in a study of blood T cell repertoires in COVID-19. Study context: The United States, Italy and Spain provided the acute and convalescent COVID-19 samples. T cells, B-cell-depleted T cells, or PBMCs provided the cDNA or gDNA that served as material.

The CDR3 consists of 19 residues. CDR1 SGHAT and CDR2 FQNNGV come from the germline V gene. V gave up 5 bases and J gave up 6 bases; unmatched junction bases: 19. As processed by the authors: Estimation of nucleated cell counts relied on the amplification of reference gene primers. Only in-frame clones appear in the TCRdb table, and some are missing; sequencing was by immunoSEQ multiplex PCR. D and trimming were read from the DNA, whereas the V and J calls and clone size are those reported in that table. Counted here are around 44,000 clones, 80% to 95% occurring once; the ten biggest clones make up 12%.

The chain employs TRBV11-2 and TRBJ2-2; 9 positions agree with TRBD2. The receptor was isolated from a human donor in a cohort sampled during active COVID-19. Source material: peripheral blood. The CDR3 is CASSPRGGRISGRPGELFF. The DNA of the CDR3 is TGTGCCAGCAGCCCCCGCGGGGGGCGTATAAGCGGGAGGCCCGGGGAGCTGTTTTTT.